This T cell receptor (beta chain) was documented in a study of T-cell memory formation after mild COVID-19. 5'RACE with constant-segment primers yielded barcoded, UMI-tagged TCR alpha and TCR beta cDNA libraries. From the 5' RACE reads, TCRdb called clonotypes with MiXCR, one entry per CDR3 protein. The sample includes 75,000 to 90,000 distinct CDR3 sequences, approximately 13% of them seen just once. V gave up 6 bases and J gave up 2 bases, with 6 bases separating them. The CDR3 covers 12 residues. Germline lookup yields CDR1 ENHRY and CDR2 SYGVKD. About this clonotype: Its antigen is still unknown.

General study findings and limits: There were some responding clones in pre-infection memory, which suggested that cross-reactive memory had joined.

This clonotype originated in an adult woman who had mild COVID-19 (a few samples of this study predate the infection). Cell type and time point are not known. The chain is built from TRBV10-3 and TRBJ2-3; D gene uncertain. Sequenced sample: PBMCs or a T cell subset sorted from them (not recorded which). CDR3 coding DNA: TGTGCCATCAGCCCCCCCACAGATACGCAGTATTTT. It encodes CAISPPTDTQYF.